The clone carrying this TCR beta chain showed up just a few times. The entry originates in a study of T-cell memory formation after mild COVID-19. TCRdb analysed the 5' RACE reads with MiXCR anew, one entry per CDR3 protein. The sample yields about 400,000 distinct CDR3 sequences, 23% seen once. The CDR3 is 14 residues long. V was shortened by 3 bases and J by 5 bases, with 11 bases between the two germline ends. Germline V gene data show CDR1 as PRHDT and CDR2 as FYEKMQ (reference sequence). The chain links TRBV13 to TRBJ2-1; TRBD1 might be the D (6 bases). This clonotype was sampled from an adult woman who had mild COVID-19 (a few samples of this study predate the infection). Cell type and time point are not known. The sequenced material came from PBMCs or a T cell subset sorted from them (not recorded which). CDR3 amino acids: CASSFQQGHNEQFF. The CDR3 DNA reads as TGTGCCAGCAGCTTCCAACAGGGACACAATGAGCAGTTCTTC.